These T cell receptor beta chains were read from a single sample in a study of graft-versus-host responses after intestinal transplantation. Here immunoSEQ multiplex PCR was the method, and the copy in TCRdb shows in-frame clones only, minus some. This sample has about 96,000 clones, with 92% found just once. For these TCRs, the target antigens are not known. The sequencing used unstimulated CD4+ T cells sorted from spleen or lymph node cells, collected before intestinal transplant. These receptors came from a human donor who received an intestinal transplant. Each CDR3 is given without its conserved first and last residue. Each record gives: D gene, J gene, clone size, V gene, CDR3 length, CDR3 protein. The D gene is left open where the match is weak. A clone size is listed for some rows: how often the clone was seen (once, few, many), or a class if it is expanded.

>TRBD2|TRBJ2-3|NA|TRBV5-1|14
ASSLVLAGLMDTQY
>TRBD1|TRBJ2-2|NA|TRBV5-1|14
ASSLRTGANTGELF
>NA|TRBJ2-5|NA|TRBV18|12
ASSRMGQQETQY
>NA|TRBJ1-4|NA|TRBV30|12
AWKPDSFNEKLF
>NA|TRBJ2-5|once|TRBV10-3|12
ATKGLQGQETQY
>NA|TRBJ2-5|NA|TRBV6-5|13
ASSYQRGIRETQY
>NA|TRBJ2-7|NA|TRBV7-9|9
ASSNNYEQY
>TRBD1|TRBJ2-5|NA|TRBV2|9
ASSGQGRGY
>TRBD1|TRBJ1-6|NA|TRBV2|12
ASSTTGYSSPLH
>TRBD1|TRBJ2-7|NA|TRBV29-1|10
SGGQGSYEQY
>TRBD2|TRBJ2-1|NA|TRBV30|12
AWSALAGINEQF
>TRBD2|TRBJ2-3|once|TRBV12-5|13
AIKAGGGLADTQY
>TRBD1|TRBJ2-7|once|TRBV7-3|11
ASSLDRAREQY
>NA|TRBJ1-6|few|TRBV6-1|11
ASTSRNYSPLH
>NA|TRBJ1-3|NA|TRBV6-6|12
ASGGGSSGNTIY
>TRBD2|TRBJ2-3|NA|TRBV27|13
ASSYSGRATDTQY
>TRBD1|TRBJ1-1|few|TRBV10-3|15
AISESTQGALNTEAF
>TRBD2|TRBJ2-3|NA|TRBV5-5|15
ASSLTFGRARGDTQY
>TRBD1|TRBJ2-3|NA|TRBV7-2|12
ASSHRTGTDTQY
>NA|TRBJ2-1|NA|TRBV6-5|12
ASSHGLGANEQF
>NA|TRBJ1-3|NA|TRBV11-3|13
ASSLDSGSGNTIY
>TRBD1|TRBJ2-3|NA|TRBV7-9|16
ASSTLRGTGANTDTQY
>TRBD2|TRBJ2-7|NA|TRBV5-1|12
ASRSPGLAIEQY
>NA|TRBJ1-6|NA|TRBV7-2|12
ASSLGTLQGPLH
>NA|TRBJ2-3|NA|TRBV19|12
ASSTWTNTDTQY
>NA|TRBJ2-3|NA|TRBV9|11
ASSGGSTDTQY
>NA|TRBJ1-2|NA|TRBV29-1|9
SAGRGDGYT
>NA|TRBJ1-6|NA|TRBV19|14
ASSARAAQKNSPLH
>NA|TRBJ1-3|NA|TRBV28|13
ASSKAGPSGNTIY
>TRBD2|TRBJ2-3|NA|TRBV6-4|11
ASRLAGTDTQY
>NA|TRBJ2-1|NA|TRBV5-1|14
ASSLRAGRNYNEQF
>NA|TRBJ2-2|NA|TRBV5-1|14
ASSLAAGINTGELF
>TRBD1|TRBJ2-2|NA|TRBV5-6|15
ASSLPRGQGRSGELF
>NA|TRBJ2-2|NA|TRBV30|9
AWTTEGELF
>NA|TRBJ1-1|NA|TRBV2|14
ARDTQKGGMNTEAF
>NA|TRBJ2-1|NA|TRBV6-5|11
ASSYSRYNEQF
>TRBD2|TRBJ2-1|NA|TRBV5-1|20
ASSLVHRPTRVGGDKDNEQF
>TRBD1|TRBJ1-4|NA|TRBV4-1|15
ASSQVGQGLTNEKLF
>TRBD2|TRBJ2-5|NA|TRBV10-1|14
ASSPGLAGAGETQY
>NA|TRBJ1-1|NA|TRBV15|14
ATSQPRDLLHTEAF
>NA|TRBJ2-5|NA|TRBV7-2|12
ASSLKVGGSIQY